The entry below gives a single T cell receptor beta chain sequence along with its context. A much more abundant neighbour one base away suggests this may be a read error. CDR1 KGHSH and CDR2 LQKENI come from the germline V gene. V gave up 5 bases and J gave up 3 bases, with 11 bases separating them. There are 14 residues in the CDR3. TCRdb re-called the PCR reads through MiXCR, storing one row per CDR3 protein. This sample carries a few hundred thousand distinct CDR3 sequences, about 25% of them seen once, and the ten largest clones take roughly 0.79%. This specimen belongs to a study of molecular identifiers for immune sequencing clone quantification.

The rearrangement uses TRBV18 and TRBJ2-1, with D tentatively TRBD2 (6 bases). The sample taken for sequencing was naive CD8+ T cells from blood, with Jurkat cell RNA spiked in. Documented subset: FACS-sorted CD8+CD4-CCR7+CD45RA+ naive T cells. The clonotype comes from a human donor in good health. Some libraries in this study had Jurkat cell RNA spiked in. The CDR3 DNA reads TGTGCCAGCTCAGGGGGACTCCTCTACAATGAGCAGTTCTTC. Its protein product is CASSGGLLYNEQFF.